These 19 T cell receptor beta chains share one sample of origin, sequenced in a study of blood T cell repertoires in COVID-19. Here immunoSEQ multiplex PCR was the method, and the copy in TCRdb shows in-frame clones only, minus some. The sample comprises 400,000 or so clones, 87% of which are singletons, and roughly 1.9% rests with the top ten. The sequenced sample consisted of PBMCs or T cells enriched from blood (not recorded which). These receptors all come from a man aged 35-49 years in a cohort exposed to, infected with or recovered from COVID-19 (not recorded which).

The chain employs TRBV25-1 and TRBJ2-4; the D gene is possibly TRBD2 (5 bases). V was shortened by 1 base and J by 0 bases, with 7 bases between the two germline ends. In germline, CDR1 is MGHDK, CDR2 SYGVNS. The CDR3 loop spans 15 amino acids. CDR3 sequence: CASSESGIAKNIQYF. The CDR3 DNA is TGTGCCAGCAGTGAATCCGGGATAGCCAAAAACATTCAGTACTTC.

In DNA, the CDR3 is TGTGCCAGCAGCTTGCGACTAGCGGGAGAGGATACGCAGTATTTT. As protein: CASSLRLAGEDTQYF. The chain carries TRBV5-4 and TRBJ2-3; 12 nucleotides align to TRBD2. This CDR3 has 15 amino acids. The trim removed 1 base at V and 6 bases at J, leaving 3 bases unmatched. Germline CDR1 and CDR2: SGHNT and YYREEE (reference sequence).

This chain uses TRBV30 with TRBJ2-7, with 8 bases that match TRBD2. J lost 7 bases, V lost 5 bases, and 13 bases had no gene match. The V gene's germline CDR1 is GTSNPN and CDR2 SVGIG (reference sequence). This CDR3 has 14 amino acids. The CDR3 sequence is CAWGKIAGSGEQYF. For the CDR3, the DNA is TGTGCCTGGGGCAAGATAGCGGGATCGGGTGAGCAGTACTTC.

This clone was observed a few times. The chain has TRBV12-3 or TRBV12-4 and TRBJ2-7, with D tentatively TRBD1 (5 bases). CDR3 length: 13 residues. Deletions cut 6 bases from V and 6 bases from J, with 15 bases between. The CDR3 DNA is TGTGCCAGCAGCCAGGGATTTAAGGGCGAGCAGTACTTC. It codes for CASSQGFKGEQYF.

The gene calls are TRBV7-9 and TRBJ1-3, with D perhaps TRBD1 (6 bases). V shed 5 bases and J shed 0 bases, with 14 bases lying between them. The CDR3 spans 16 residues. CDR1 is SEHNR and CDR2 is FQNEAQ in the germline V gene (reference sequence). CDR3 sequence: CASSPRQASSGNTIYF. The CDR3 coding sequence is TGTGCCAGCAGCCCCAGACAGGCCAGCTCTGGAAACACCATATATTTT.

The V gene is TRBV5-5, the J gene TRBJ2-1, with unresolved D. Trimming stripped 0 bases from V and 1 base from J, with 14 bases between. The CDR3 contains 17 residues. The V gene's germline CDR1 is SGHKS and CDR2 YYEKEE (reference sequence). The CDR3 protein is CASSLVADFLSYNEQFF. The CDR3 bases are TGTGCCAGCAGCTTGGTGGCAGACTTTCTATCCTACAATGAGCAGTTCTTC.

The chain carries TRBV6-5 and TRBJ2-7; TRBD2 aligns across 12 bases. CDR1 is MNHEY, CDR2 SVGAGI, per germline. The CDR3 totals 15 residues. Unmatched junction bases numbered 1, after V lost 4 bases and J lost 0 bases. The CDR3 loop is CASSSTSGSSYEQYF. DNA for the CDR3: TGTGCCAGCAGTTCGACTAGCGGGAGCTCCTACGAGCAGTACTTC.

The chain carries TRBV5-8 and TRBJ1-4; the match to TRBD1 covers 11 bases. J gave up 12 bases and V 3 bases, and 10 bases lay outside the gene matches. The CDR3 totals 15 residues. The germline CDR1 and CDR2 sequences are SGHTS and YDEGEE. The CDR3 bases are TGTGCCAGCAGCTCGAAACGCGGACAGGGGGCGGAACTGTTTTTT. This codes for CASSSKRGQGAELFF.

The J gene is TRBJ1-4, the V gene TRBV30; D is unresolved. Trimming removed 1 base from V and 14 bases from J, with 17 bases in between. The CDR3 covers 13 residues. Germline lookup yields CDR1 GTSNPN and CDR2 SVGIG (reference sequence). The CDR3 nucleotides are TGTGCCTGGAGTGGGGCCTTTGTTGCCAGGCTGTTTTTT. Its translation: CAWSGAFVARLFF.

The chain recombines TRBV30 with TRBJ2-7; 10 positions match TRBD1. With V trimmed by 5 bases and J by 3 bases, 4 bases remained unmatched. CDR3 length: 13 residues. CDR1 and CDR2 from the germline V gene are GTSNPN and SVGIG (reference sequence). In DNA, the CDR3 is TGTGCCTGGGGGGGACAGGGGAGCTACGAGCAGTACTTC. Protein sequence: CAWGGQGSYEQYF.

This rearrangement joins TRBV7-7 to TRBJ2-1, with 9 bases identical to TRBD2. CDR1 and CDR2 (germline): SSHAT, FNYEAQ (reference sequence). The ends lost 5 bases at V and 6 bases at J; junction bases unmatched: 8. The CDR3 has 15 residues. This chain's CDR3 is CASSDSGSRSNEQFF. As DNA, the CDR3 is TGTGCCAGCAGCGATAGCGGGAGTCGGTCCAATGAGCAGTTCTTC.

This rearrangement joins TRBV19 to TRBJ1-5; TRBD1 might be the D (6 bases). Germline V lookup: CDR1 LNHDA, CDR2 SQIVND (reference sequence). V lost 5 bases, J lost 6 bases, and 20 bases lay in between. The CDR3 sequence is 16 residues long. CDR3: CASSPQTGHVAQPQHF. The CDR3 DNA reads TGTGCCAGTAGTCCGCAGACAGGCCACGTTGCTCAGCCCCAGCATTTT.

V usage is TRBV27 and J usage is TRBJ2-2, with no clear D. There are 17 residues in the CDR3. V was shortened by 2 bases and J by 4 bases, with 17 bases between the two germline ends. Looked up from germline, CDR1 is MNHEY and CDR2 is SMNVEV (reference sequence). CDR3 nucleotide sequence: TGTGCCAGCAGTTTAAACGGCAGGCCTCCGAGCACCGGGGAGCTGTTTTTT. Protein sequence: CASSLNGRPPSTGELFF.

The genes are TRBV10-3 and TRBJ1-5; 10 bases are shared with TRBD1. The CDR3 has 13 amino acids. Germline assignment: CDR1 ENHRY and CDR2 SYGVKD. After removal of 10 bases from V and 4 bases from J, the junction contained 4 bases not matched to a gene. The CDR3 reads CATGTGVNQPQHF. The CDR3 DNA sequence: TGTGCCACCGGGACAGGGGTAAATCAGCCCCAGCATTTT.

This clone has more than one count but fewer than ten. V usage is TRBV6-4 and J usage is TRBJ2-3; D remains unclear. V lost 3 bases and J 1 base, leaving 11 bases between the germline ends. In germline, CDR1 is MRHNA, CDR2 SNTAGT. The CDR3 loop spans 15 amino acids. The CDR3, as DNA: TGTGCCAGCAGTGAGAAAATAGAAGGCACAGATACGCAGTATTTT. Amino acids: CASSEKIEGTDTQYF.

This clone was picked up one time. This sequence joins TRBV16 and TRBJ1-5; D gene unclear. Trimming left V 4 bases short and J 4 bases short, with 11 bases between. Looked up from germline, CDR1 is KGHSY and CDR2 is FQNENV. The CDR3 runs to 14 residues. CDR3 bases: TGTGCCAGCAGCCCCAGGACGGGAAATCAGCCCCAGCATTTT. Its protein product is CASSPRTGNQPQHF.

This chain links TRBV28 with TRBJ2-3; 8 bases match TRBD1. V trimming: 5 bases; J trimming: 3 bases; junction bases outside the gene matches: 16. Germline V CDR1 and CDR2: MDHEN, SYDVKM. This CDR3 comprises 18 residues. The CDR3 DNA reads as TGTGCCAGCAGTACTATATCGTTCACAGGGGGTGGGACAGATACGCAGTATTTT. Translated: CASSTISFTGGGTDTQYF.

The V and J genes are TRBV21-1 and TRBJ1-2; TRBD1, the D gene given by the table, was not confirmed from the DNA. TRBV21-1 is a pseudogene locus. The CDR3 runs to 16 residues. Here the CDR3 DNA reads TGTGCCAGCAGCAGATCCGCGGACAGGGAAAGAAGTGGCTACACCTTC. Translating gives CASSRSADRERSGYTF.

The chain links TRBV6-5 to TRBJ1-6; TRBD1 matches at 9 bases. The CDR3 covers 14 residues. The germline gives CDR1 MNHEY, CDR2 SVGAGI. With 6 bases clipped from V and 8 bases from J, the junction kept 5 bases outside the gene matches. CDR3 residues: CASRGTGRDSPLHF. The CDR3 nucleotides are TGTGCCAGCAGGGGGACAGGGAGGGATTCACCCCTCCACTTT.